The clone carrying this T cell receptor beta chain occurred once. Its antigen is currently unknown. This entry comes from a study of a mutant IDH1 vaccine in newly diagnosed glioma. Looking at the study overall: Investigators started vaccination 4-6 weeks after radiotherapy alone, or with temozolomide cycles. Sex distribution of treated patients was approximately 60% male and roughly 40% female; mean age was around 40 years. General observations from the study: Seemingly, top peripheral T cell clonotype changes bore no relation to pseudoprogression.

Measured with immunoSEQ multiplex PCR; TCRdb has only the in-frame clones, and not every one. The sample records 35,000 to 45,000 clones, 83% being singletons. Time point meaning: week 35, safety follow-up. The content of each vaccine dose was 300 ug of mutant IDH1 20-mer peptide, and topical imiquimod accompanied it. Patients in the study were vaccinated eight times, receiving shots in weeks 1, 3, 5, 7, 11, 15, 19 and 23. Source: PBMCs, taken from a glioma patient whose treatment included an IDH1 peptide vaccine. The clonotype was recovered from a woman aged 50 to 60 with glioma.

CDR3 sequence reads: CASSPSLDTEAFF. As DNA, the CDR3 is TGTGCCAGCTCACCCTCCCTGGACACTGAAGCTTTCTTT. The rearrangement joins TRBV18 to TRBJ1-1; the D is unclear. This CDR3 has 13 residues. Germline V gene sequence: CDR1 KGHSH, CDR2 LQKENI. V lost 3 bases, J lost 3 bases, and 8 bases lay in between.